This TCR beta chain was observed in a study of T cells after yellow fever vaccination. A few counts support this clonotype. The CDR3 totals 13 residues. V lost 0 bases, J lost 2 bases, and 4 bases lay in between. The V gene's germline CDR1 is SGDLS and CDR2 YYNGEE. The study made its TCR cDNA through 5'RACE template switching. That step introduced a universal primer site along with UMIs. TCRdb fed the 5' RACE reads into MiXCR, producing one record per CDR3 protein. Of just under 600,000 distinct CDR3 sequences in the sample, approximately 12% were seen once. V usage is TRBV9 and J usage is TRBJ2-3; D is unclear. This receptor was identified in a man between 25 and 39 years old who received the YFV17D yellow fever vaccine. Sequencing used PBMCs, obtained on the day of the yellow fever booster vaccination. CDR3 nucleotide sequence: TGTGCCAGCAGCGTAGCATTCACAGATACGCAGTATTTT. It codes for CASSVAFTDTQYF.